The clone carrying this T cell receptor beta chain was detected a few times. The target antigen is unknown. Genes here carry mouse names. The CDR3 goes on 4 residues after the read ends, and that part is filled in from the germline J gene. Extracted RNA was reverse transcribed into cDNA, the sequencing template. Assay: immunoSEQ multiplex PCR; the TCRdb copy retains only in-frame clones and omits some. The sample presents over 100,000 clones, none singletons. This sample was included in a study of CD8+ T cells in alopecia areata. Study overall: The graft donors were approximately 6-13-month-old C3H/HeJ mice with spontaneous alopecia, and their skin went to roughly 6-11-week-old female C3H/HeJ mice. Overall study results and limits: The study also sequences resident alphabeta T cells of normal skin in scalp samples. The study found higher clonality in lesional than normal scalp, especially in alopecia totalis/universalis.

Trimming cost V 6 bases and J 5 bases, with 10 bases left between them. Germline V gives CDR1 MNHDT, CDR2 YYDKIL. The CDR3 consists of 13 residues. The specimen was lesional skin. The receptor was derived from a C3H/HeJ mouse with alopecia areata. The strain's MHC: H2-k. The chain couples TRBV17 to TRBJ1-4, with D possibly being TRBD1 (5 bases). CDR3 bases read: TGTGCTAGCAGGGACATTATAAACGAA. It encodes CASRDIINE. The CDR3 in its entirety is CASRDIINERLFF.